Below are 13 T cell receptor beta chains sequenced from a single sample in a study of T cells in Graves' hyperthyroidism and ophthalmopathy. RNA transcripts were the template for amplifying TCR beta CDR3 regions. In the first-round RT-PCR of the TCR CDR3, the HTBI primer set was used. TCRdb re-analysed the multiplex PCR reads in MiXCR, keeping a single row per CDR3 protein. Altogether roughly 200,000 distinct CDR3 sequences are present, about 15% being singletons, with the ten largest covering over 45%. Sequencing input: blood. The receptors were sampled from a woman between 50 and 59 years old with Graves' hyperthyroidism.

This clonotype was counted between two and nine times. The chain couples TRBV24-1 to TRBJ1-2; perhaps TRBD1 as D (5 bases). The V end was cut by 2 bases, the J end by 4 bases, with 7 bases between. Germline CDR1 and CDR2: KGHDR and SFDVKD. The CDR3 sequence is 13 residues long. CDR3 nucleotide sequence: TGTGCCACCAGTGATTCGGGACCCTATGGCTACACCTTC. This codes for CATSDSGPYGYTF.

The rearrangement uses TRBV3-1 and TRBJ1-1, with D possibly TRBD1 on 5 matching bases. The germline gives CDR1 LGHDT, CDR2 YNNKEL (reference sequence). There are 15 residues in the CDR3. Trimming took off 1 base at V and 1 base at J, with 10 bases between the two ends. CDR3 sequence reads: CASSQVGAENTEAFF. The CDR3 DNA reads TGTGCCAGCAGCCAAGTCGGGGCGGAGAACACTGAAGCTTTCTTT.

This clonotype was counted between two and nine times. CDR3 sequence reads: CASSPPGTVLTGYTF. The CDR3 DNA is TGTGCCAGCTCACCACCGGGGACCGTCTTAACGGGCTACACCTTC. The chain has TRBV18 and TRBJ1-2; perhaps TRBD1 as D (5 bases). Trimming left V 0 bases short and J 8 bases short, with 16 bases between. Germline V lookup: CDR1 KGHSH, CDR2 LQKENI. This CDR3 region has 15 residues.

This clonotype was detected ten times or more. This sequence joins TRBV25-1 and TRBJ2-7; D is undetermined. This CDR3 contains 14 residues. The V gene lost 2 bases and the J gene lost 7 bases, with 15 bases spanning the gap. Germline V gene lookup returns CDR1 MGHDK and CDR2 SYGVNS. Written as DNA, the CDR3 is TGTGCCAGCAGTGAACCAGGTTCATCGGCGGAGCAGTACTTC. As protein: CASSEPGSSAEQYF.

This clonotype was counted at least ten times. V usage is TRBV18 and J usage is TRBJ2-3, with TRBD1 matching 8 bases. The CDR3 spans 15 residues. The germline gives CDR1 KGHSH, CDR2 LQKENI. Trimming cost V 4 bases and J 4 bases; bases outside gene matches: 7. The CDR3 bases are TGTGCCAGCTCACTACAGGGGGGCGACGCAGATACGCAGTATTTT. As protein: CASSLQGGDADTQYF.

The sample holds many counts of this clonotype. V usage is TRBV6-1 and J usage is TRBJ1-5; D not resolved. The CDR3 extends over 14 amino acids. Germline V gene data show CDR1 as MNHNS and CDR2 as SASEGT. Between the trimmed V and J ends, which lost 5 bases and 3 bases, there was a span of 11 bases. The CDR3 DNA reads as TGTGCCAGCAGTCGCCCGGGGAACAATCAGCCCCAGCATTTT. Residues: CASSRPGNNQPQHF.

Ten or more counts support this clonotype. The chain is built from TRBV7-9 and TRBJ2-7, with D maybe TRBD2 (6 bases). The CDR3 is made up of 15 amino acids. Germline CDR1 is SEHNR and CDR2 is FQNEAQ (reference sequence). V lost 5 bases and J 2 bases, leaving 16 bases between the germline ends. The CDR3 is CASSRPPGDPYEQYF. The CDR3 nucleotides are TGTGCCAGCAGCAGACCGCCGGGGGATCCCTACGAGCAGTACTTC.

This clonotype showed up many times. The CDR3: CASERGSGNTIYF. In nucleotides, the CDR3 is TGTGCCAGCGAGAGGGGCTCTGGAAACACCATATATTTT. The chain recombines TRBV3-1 with TRBJ1-3; possibly TRBD1 for D (5 bases). CDR1 and CDR2 (germline): LGHDT, YNNKEL (reference sequence). The ends were cut back, 8 bases at V and 0 bases at J, with 8 bases in the middle. The CDR3 consists of 13 residues.

This clonotype was detected many times. CDR3 amino acids: CASRSPRGRKAFEQYF. DNA for the CDR3: TGTGCCAGCAGATCTCCCCGGGGACGCAAAGCATTCGAGCAGTACTTC. The rearrangement joins TRBV6-2 or TRBV6-3 to TRBJ2-7; D may correspond to TRBD1 or TRBD2 (5 bases each). The CDR3 extends over 16 amino acids. The germline V gene encodes CDR1 MNHEY and CDR2 SVGEGT. Trimming cost V 6 bases and J 6 bases, with 24 bases left between them.

Many counts were recorded for this clonotype. DNA of the CDR3: TGTGCCAGCAGCTTAGGGACTAGCGGGAGGGGTTACGAGCAGTACTTC. It is translated as CASSLGTSGRGYEQYF. J is TRBJ2-7 and V is TRBV7-8; 15 positions agree with TRBD2. CDR3 size: 16 residues. Trimming at V came to 1 base and at J to 4 bases, leaving 2 bases not matched to a gene. Germline V gives CDR1 SGHVS, CDR2 FQNEAQ.

This clonotype has ten or more counts. This chain links TRBV7-9 with TRBJ2-7, with D possibly matching TRBD2 (6 bases). Germline V gives CDR1 SEHNR, CDR2 FQNEAQ (reference sequence). V was trimmed by 5 bases and J by 6 bases, leaving 23 bases between them. This CDR3 comprises 16 residues. The CDR3 nucleotides are TGTGCCAGCAGCCCCGCGGGACTTGTGCAAGGAGCCGAGCAGTACTTC. It is translated as CASSPAGLVQGAEQYF.

This chain connects TRBV20-1 to TRBJ2-5; either TRBD1 or TRBD2 may fit D (5 bases each). Germline V gene sequence: CDR1 DFQATT, CDR2 SNEGSKA (reference sequence). V was cut by 6 bases and J by 1 base, with 12 bases left in between. CDR3 size: 13 residues. The CDR3 DNA reads TGCAGTGCAACGGGGCGGATCCAAGAGACCCAGTACTTC. Translated: CSATGRIQETQYF.

Many counts were recorded for this clonotype. The chain couples TRBV12-3 or TRBV12-4 to TRBJ2-7; 7 bases map to TRBD2. There are 12 residues in the CDR3. Germline trimming cut 5 bases from V and 6 bases from J; bases unmatched to any gene: 4. In nucleotides, the CDR3 is TGTGCCAGCAGTCAGCGGGGCAGCGAGCAGTACTTC. Translating gives CASSQRGSEQYF.